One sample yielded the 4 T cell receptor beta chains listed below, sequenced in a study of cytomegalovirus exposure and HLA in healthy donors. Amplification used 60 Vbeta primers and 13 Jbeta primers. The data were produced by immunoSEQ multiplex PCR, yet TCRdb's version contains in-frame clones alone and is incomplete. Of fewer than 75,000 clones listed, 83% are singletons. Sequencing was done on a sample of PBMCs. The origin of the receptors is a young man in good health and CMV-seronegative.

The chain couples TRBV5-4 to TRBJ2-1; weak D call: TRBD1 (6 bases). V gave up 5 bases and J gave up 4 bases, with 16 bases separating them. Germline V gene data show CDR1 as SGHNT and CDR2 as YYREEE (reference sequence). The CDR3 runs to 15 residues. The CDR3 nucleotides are TGTGCCAGCAGTTGGGACACTAACTTATACAATGAGCAGTTCTTC. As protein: CASSWDTNLYNEQFF. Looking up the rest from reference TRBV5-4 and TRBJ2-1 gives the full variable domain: ETGVTQSPTHLIKTRGQQVTLRCSSQSGHNTVSWYQQALGQGPQFIFQYYREEENGRGNFPPRFSGLQFPNYSSELNVNALELDDSALYLCASSWDTNLYNEQFFGPGTRLTVL.

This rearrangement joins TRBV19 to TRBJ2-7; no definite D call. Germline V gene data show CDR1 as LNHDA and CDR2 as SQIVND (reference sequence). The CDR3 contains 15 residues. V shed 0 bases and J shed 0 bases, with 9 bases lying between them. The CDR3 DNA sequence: TGTGCCAGTAGTATAGATCCCGCGTTCTCCTACGAGCAGTACTTC. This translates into CASSIDPAFSYEQYF. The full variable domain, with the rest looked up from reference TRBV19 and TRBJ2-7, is DGGITQSPKYLFRKEGQNVTLSCEQNLNHDAMYWYRQDPGQGLRLIYYSQIVNDFQKGDIAEGYSVSREKKESFPLTVTSAQKNPTAFYLCASSIDPAFSYEQYFGPGTRLTVT.

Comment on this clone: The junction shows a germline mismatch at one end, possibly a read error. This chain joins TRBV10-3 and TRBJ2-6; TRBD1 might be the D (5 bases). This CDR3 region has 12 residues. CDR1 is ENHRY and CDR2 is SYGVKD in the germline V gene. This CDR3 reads CAIRSGANVLTF. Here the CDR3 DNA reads TGTGCCATTAGGTCTGGGGCCAACGTCTTGACTTTC.

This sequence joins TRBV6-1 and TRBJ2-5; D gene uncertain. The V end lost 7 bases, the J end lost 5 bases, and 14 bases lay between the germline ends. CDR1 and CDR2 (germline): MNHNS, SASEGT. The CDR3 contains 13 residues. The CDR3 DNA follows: TGTGCCAGCAATTTACGGGTTGGCGAGACCCAGTACTTC. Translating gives CASNLRVGETQYF.